Below are 17 T cell receptor beta chains sequenced from a single sample in a study of shared clonotypes between healthy human individuals. Selected positively for CCR7 and CD45RO-negative, naive CD8 cells excluded terminally differentiated effector memory CD45RA+ cells. Method: immunoSEQ multiplex PCR; TCRdb's copy keeps in-frame clones and lacks some. Found here are 800,000 to 950,000 clones, roughly 96% of them singletons; the top ten hold about 0.22%. Sequenced sample: naive CD8+ T cells sorted from blood. The receptors here all came from a man aged 25-40 years in good health.

V is TRBV10-3 and J is TRBJ2-7; the match to TRBD2 covers 8 bases. Trimming took 6 bases from V and 0 from J; bases not matched to a gene: 1. The CDR3 loop spans 13 amino acids. In germline, CDR1 is ENHRY, CDR2 SYGVKD. The CDR3 region is CAIRAGVSYEQYF. Here the CDR3 DNA reads TGTGCCATCAGAGCGGGAGTCTCCTACGAGCAGTACTTC.

This CDR3 reads CASSHAGLAALRQFF. CDR3 DNA: TGTGCCAGCAGCCACGCGGGACTAGCGGCCCTCCGGCAGTTCTTC. The chain employs TRBV5-4 and TRBJ2-1; 11 positions agree with TRBD2. This CDR3 is 15 amino acids long. V lost 4 bases, J lost 12 bases, and 12 bases stayed unmatched. The V gene's germline CDR1 is SGHNT and CDR2 YYREEE (reference sequence).

V gene TRBV6-5 combines with J gene TRBJ2-5; 8 bases align to TRBD1. CDR3 length: 15 residues. V shed 2 bases, J shed 2 bases, and the junction held 4 bases outside the gene matches. Per the germline V gene, CDR1 is MNHEY and CDR2 is SVGAGI. The CDR3 loop is CASSYLGQGQETQYF. The CDR3 coding sequence is TGTGCCAGCAGTTACCTCGGACAGGGACAAGAGACCCAGTACTTC.

The V gene is TRBV6-5, the J gene TRBJ2-1, with a tentative D call TRBD1 (6 bases). Between the trimmed V and J ends, which lost 2 bases and 6 bases, there was a span of 11 bases. The length of the CDR3 is 14 residues. CDR1 is MNHEY and CDR2 is SVGAGI in the germline V gene. CDR3 nucleotide sequence: TGTGCCAGCAGTTACCAGGGACAACCCAATGAGCAGTTCTTC. Protein: CASSYQGQPNEQFF.

This clone was counted a single time. The chain combines TRBV29-1 with TRBJ2-2, with D possibly being TRBD1 (6 bases). The CDR3 sequence is 14 residues long. Germline CDR1 SQVTM, CDR2 ANQGSEA. V lost 5 bases to trimming and J lost 1 base, with 11 bases between them. This CDR3 reads CSVRDTQNTGELFF. DNA of the CDR3: TGCAGCGTTAGGGACACCCAGAACACCGGGGAGCTGTTTTTT.

In this sample, this clone turned up once. This chain connects TRBV5-1 to TRBJ2-2, with 9 bases matching TRBD1. CDR3 length: 16 amino acids. With 4 bases clipped from V and 5 bases from J, the junction kept 9 bases outside the gene matches. CDR1 and CDR2 from the germline V gene are SGHRS and YFSETQ. The CDR3: CASSARGQGLTGELFF. The DNA of the CDR3 is TGCGCCAGCAGCGCCAGGGGACAGGGTTTAACCGGGGAGCTGTTTTTT. Supplemented by reference TRBV5-1 and TRBJ2-2, the full variable domain reads KAGVTQTPRYLIKTRGQQVTLSCSPISGHRSVSWYQQTPGQGLQFLFEYFSETQRNKGNFPGRFSGRQFSNSRSEMNVSTLELGDSALYLCASSARGQGLTGELFFGEGSRLTVL.

This chain uses TRBV12-5 with TRBJ1-1; D gene ambiguous. This CDR3 has 13 amino acids. Per the germline V gene, CDR1 is LGHNT and CDR2 is FRNRAP. Trimming left V 7 bases short and J 2 bases short, with 11 bases between. CDR3 loop: CASALTINTEAFF. CDR3 bases: TGTGCTAGTGCCTTAACGATAAACACTGAAGCTTTCTTT.

The CDR3 sequence is CASSVRPGQGTEAFF. The CDR3 coding sequence is TGTGCCAGCAGTGTCCGACCGGGACAGGGCACTGAAGCTTTCTTT. The chain combines TRBV6-4 with TRBJ1-1; 9 bases are shared with TRBD1. V lost 4 bases and J lost 4; bases outside the gene matches: 7. Looked up from germline, CDR1 is MRHNA and CDR2 is SNTAGT. The CDR3 consists of 15 residues.

This chain connects TRBV4-3 to TRBJ1-5; a weak D match, TRBD1 (5 bases). The CDR3 loop spans 15 amino acids. V lost 3 bases and J 1 base, leaving 10 bases between the germline ends. The V gene's germline CDR1 is LGHNA and CDR2 YSLEER. In DNA form, the CDR3 reads TGCGCCAGCAGCCAGAACCGGGACAGCAATCAGCCCCAGCATTTT. Translation gives CASSQNRDSNQPQHF.

The genes are TRBV27 and TRBJ2-1; no clear D. V was pared by 3 bases and J by 0 bases, with 6 bases between. The CDR3 covers 14 residues. The germline CDR1 and CDR2 sequences are MNHEY and SMNVEV (reference sequence). The CDR3 sequence: CASSFWGSYNEQFF. CDR3 in DNA: TGTGCCAGCAGTTTTTGGGGCTCCTACAATGAGCAGTTCTTC.

The rearrangement uses TRBV7-2 and TRBJ2-1; 7 nucleotides match TRBD2. Germline V CDR1 and CDR2: SGHTA, FQGNSA. The CDR3 covers 12 residues. Losses at the gene ends were 5 bases for V and 13 bases for J; bases not matched to a gene: 8. The CDR3 protein is CASSKGLGEQFF. In DNA, the CDR3 is TGTGCCAGCAGCAAAGGACTAGGAGAACAGTTCTTC. The whole variable domain, filled in from reference TRBV7-2 and TRBJ2-1, reads GAGVSQSPSNKVTEKGKDVELRCDPISGHTALYWYRQSLGQGLEFLIYFQGNSAPDKSGLPSDRFSAERTGGSVSTLTIQRTQQEDSAVYLCASSKGLGEQFFGPGTRLTVL.

The gene calls are TRBV29-1 and TRBJ2-2; D unclear. This CDR3 comprises 14 residues. The germline V and J ends were trimmed by 7 bases and 0 bases, with 12 bases remaining between them. Germline assignment: CDR1 SQVTM and CDR2 ANQGSEA. CDR3 in amino acids: CSGVESANTGELFF. The CDR3 DNA is TGCAGCGGGGTGGAATCAGCGAACACCGGGGAGCTGTTTTTT.

The chain carries TRBV2 and TRBJ1-2; no firm D call. The germline CDR1 and CDR2 sequences are SNHLY and FYNNEI. The CDR3 runs 13 residues. Trimming stripped 3 bases from V and 0 bases from J, with 5 bases between. The CDR3 loop is CASSDAANYGYTF. CDR3 sequence (DNA): TGTGCCAGCAGTGATGCGGCTAACTATGGCTACACCTTC.

Worth noting for this clone: This CDR3 is also generated by other DNA sequences in the sample. The rearrangement uses TRBV7-9 and TRBJ2-2; D remains ambiguous. This CDR3 region has 13 residues. Trimming shortened V by 1 base and J by 8 bases, and 8 bases separated the two germline ends. Germline CDR1 reads SEHNR; CDR2 reads FQNEAQ (reference sequence). Here the CDR3 reads CASSLVLTGELFF. In DNA form, the CDR3 reads TGTGCCAGCAGCTTAGTTCTTACTGGGGAGCTGTTTTTT.

This clone was seen more than once but under ten times. The chain recombines TRBV9 with TRBJ1-1; no reliable D call. Between the trimmed V and J ends, which lost 4 bases and 10 bases, there was a span of 23 bases. CDR1 and CDR2 from the germline V gene are SGDLS and YYNGEE. The CDR3 runs 15 residues. CDR3 residues: CASSKSRTAPLVAFF. The CDR3 bases are TGTGCCAGCAGCAAATCCCGGACGGCCCCCCTGGTAGCTTTCTTT.

The rearrangement joins TRBV9 to TRBJ1-2; D gene ambiguous. The CDR3 covers 13 residues. Germline loops: CDR1 SGDLS, CDR2 YYNGEE. Trimming stripped 4 bases from V and 1 base from J, with 8 bases between. CDR3 amino acids: CASSFDGNYGYTF. The CDR3 nucleotides read TGTGCCAGCAGCTTTGACGGTAACTATGGCTACACCTTC.

The gene calls are TRBV7-9 and TRBJ2-1; 11 bases match TRBD2. This CDR3 has 15 amino acids. Germline assignment: CDR1 SEHNR and CDR2 FQNEAQ (reference sequence). The V gene end was trimmed by 4 bases and the J gene end by 3 bases; junction bases not matched to a gene: 2. CDR3 DNA: TGTGCCAGCAGCTCGACTAGCGGGATCTACAATGAGCAGTTCTTC. Translated, it gives CASSSTSGIYNEQFF.